In its sample, the clone carrying this T cell receptor (beta chain) was seen a few times. As yet, its antigen is unknown. The method was immunoSEQ multiplex PCR; TCRdb's version includes in-frame clones alone and lacks a portion of them. The data contain fewer than 150,000 clones, around nine tenths of them singletons. Germline V gene lookup returns CDR1 SQVTM and CDR2 ANQGSEA. The CDR3 is 13 residues long. V was pared by 1 base and J by 3 bases, with 10 bases between. The data originate from a study of T cell responses to AZD1222 COVID-19 vaccine. Study-wide points: Repertoires were obtained only post-peak T cell response.

The sequence came from an adult in good health. The sample consisted of peripheral blood, taken on day 0 of AZD1222 vaccination. The V and J genes are TRBV29-1 and TRBJ2-7; possible D gene TRBD1, 6 bases. CDR3 region: CSVEAQGHYEQYF. DNA for the CDR3: TGCAGCGTTGAAGCACAGGGACACTACGAGCAGTACTTC.